The present entry profiles one TCR beta chain with its context. Its matching antigen is unknown. A multiplex PCR was run with 60 Vbeta primers and 13 Jbeta primers. Profiled with immunoSEQ multiplex PCR; TCRdb holds only in-frame clones, not every one. The data contain 150,000 to 200,000 clones, more than 70% of them singletons. This entry belongs to a study of cytomegalovirus exposure and HLA in healthy donors. The wider study: Across 350 to 500 genotyped donors, just over 80% landed in the Caucasian-associated ancestry cluster. Study-level results: CMV serostatus was the only recorded immune exposure for donors.

This clonotype was sampled from a woman between 40 and 55 years old in good health and CMV-seronegative. Sample: PBMCs.

In DNA, the CDR3 is TGTGCCAGCAGCCACAGACAGGGGACCTATGGCTACACCTTC. This sequence encodes CASSHRQGTYGYTF. The rearrangement links TRBV5-8 to TRBJ1-2, with 8 bases lining up with TRBD1. In germline, CDR1 is SGHTS, CDR2 YDEGEE. The CDR3 contains 14 residues. Unmatched junction bases numbered 6, after V lost 4 bases and J lost 4 bases.